Following are 4 T cell receptor beta chains from one sample sequenced in a study of technical replicates of blood from four donors. Generated by immunoSEQ multiplex PCR, the TCRdb table keeps only in-frame clones and is missing some. The table shows 65,000 to 80,000 clones, with approximately 91% occurring only once. The sample was T cells isolated from PBMCs. The receptors derive from a human donor in good health.

The chain couples TRBV6-5 to TRBJ2-2; D is unclear. Trimming pared 4 bases from V and 5 bases from J, leaving 17 bases between. This CDR3 has 16 amino acids. Germline V gene data show CDR1 as MNHEY and CDR2 as SVGAGI. CDR3 region: CASSSGMKARTGELFF. As DNA, the CDR3 is TGTGCCAGCAGTTCCGGTATGAAGGCTAGAACCGGGGAGCTGTTTTTT.

This clone occurred once. The chain employs TRBV29-1 and TRBJ2-7, with D unresolved. Trimming removed 2 bases from V and 4 bases from J, with 9 bases in between. CDR3 length equals 12 residues. CDR1 and CDR2 (germline): SQVTM, ANQGSEA. CDR3 coding DNA: TGCAGCGTTGAAATAAACCTATACGAGCAGTACTTC. Amino acid sequence: CSVEINLYEQYF.

This chain connects TRBV10-3 to TRBJ1-2; no firm D call. The CDR3 runs to 11 residues. The V and J ends lost 3 bases and 5 bases respectively, with 4 bases between them. Germline loops: CDR1 ENHRY, CDR2 SYGVKD. CDR3 loop: CAISEQYGYTF. The CDR3 nucleotides read TGTGCCATCAGTGAACAGTATGGCTACACCTTC.

The chain has TRBV10-3 and TRBJ2-1, with 13 bases identical to TRBD2. V shed 10 bases and J 8 bases; nucleotides not matched to a gene: 5. CDR1 and CDR2 (germline): ENHRY, SYGVKD. This CDR3 is 13 amino acids long. Here the CDR3 reads CATGTSGTHEQFF. The CDR3 DNA is TGTGCCACCGGGACTAGCGGGACGCATGAGCAGTTCTTC.